The 15 T cell receptor beta chains reported below all come from one sample, sequenced in a study of blood T cell repertoires in COVID-19. The table came from immunoSEQ multiplex PCR; TCRdb's copy has only in-frame clones and leaves some out. The data contain under 200,000 clones, 70% to 85% of them seen just once; the ten biggest clones take up around 9.8%. Sequencing was carried out using peripheral blood. Receptor source: a woman over 75 with acute or convalescent COVID-19.

The V gene is TRBV6-2 or TRBV6-3, the J gene TRBJ2-5, with 8 bases that match TRBD2. CDR3 size: 19 residues. Germline CDR1 and CDR2: MNHEY and SVGEGT. The V segment lost 2 bases and the J segment 4 bases; nucleotides outside the gene matches: 18. CDR3 nucleotides: TGTGCCAGCAGTTACCCTTCTAACGGGGGGGCTTTGGTAGGAGAGACCCAGTACTTC. Its protein is CASSYPSNGGALVGETQYF.

This clone was seen more than once but under ten times. The rearrangement uses TRBV5-4 and TRBJ1-2; maybe TRBD1 (5 bases). Germline CDR1 reads SGHNT; CDR2 reads YYREEE (reference sequence). Trimming left V 0 bases short and J 4 bases short, with 13 bases between. The length of the CDR3 is 15 residues. The CDR3 DNA is TGTGCCAGCAGCTTGGGCGGGGGAGGCCTCTATGGCTACACCTTC. Encoded protein: CASSLGGGGLYGYTF.

The gene calls are TRBV4-3 and TRBJ2-1, with a tentative D call TRBD1 (6 bases). The CDR3 runs 15 residues. Per the germline V gene, CDR1 is LGHNA and CDR2 is YSLEER. The V and J ends lost 0 bases and 15 bases respectively, with 21 bases between them. Here the CDR3 reads CASSQEGTGSDSRFF. CDR3 DNA: TGCGCCAGCAGCCAAGAGGGAACAGGGTCGGATAGTCGGTTCTTC.

V is TRBV14 and J is TRBJ2-7, with D unresolved. The V and J ends lost 4 bases and 3 bases respectively, with 4 bases between them. The germline gives CDR1 SGHDN, CDR2 FVKESK. The CDR3 loop spans 11 amino acids. CDR3 region: CASSPGYEQYF. The CDR3 nucleotides read TGTGCCAGCAGCCCGGGCTACGAGCAGTACTTC.

This rearrangement joins TRBV3-1 (or the pseudogene TRBV3-2) to TRBJ2-7, with D uncertain. CDR3 length: 11 amino acids. Per the germline V gene, CDR1 is LGHDT and CDR2 is YNNKEL (reference sequence). Deletions cut 4 bases from V and 6 bases from J, with 7 bases between. The CDR3 nucleotides are TGTGCCAGCAGCCGGAGCTCCGAGCAGTACTTC. It encodes CASSRSSEQYF.

This chain's CDR3 is CASSYQGDANQPQHF. The CDR3, as DNA: TGTGCCAGCAGTTACCAGGGGGACGCCAATCAGCCCCAGCATTTT. The chain couples TRBV6-2 or TRBV6-3 to TRBJ1-5, with TRBD1 identical over 7 bases. CDR1 and CDR2 from the germline V gene are MNHEY and SVGEGT. The CDR3 extends over 15 amino acids. The trim removed 2 bases at V and 3 bases at J, leaving 4 bases unmatched.

The gene calls are TRBV19 and TRBJ2-1; the match to TRBD1 covers 10 bases. Trimming cost V 7 bases and J 6 bases; bases outside gene matches: 3. The germline CDR1 and CDR2 sequences are LNHDA and SQIVND (reference sequence). The CDR3 extends over 13 amino acids. The CDR3 nucleotides read TGTGCCAGTACCAGGACAGGGGGCAATGAGCAGTTCTTC. Translating gives CASTRTGGNEQFF.

The V call is TRBV7-2, the J call TRBJ1-1; D remains ambiguous. The germline V and J ends were trimmed by 5 bases and 2 bases, with 15 bases remaining between them. This CDR3 is 15 amino acids long. CDR1 is SGHTA, CDR2 FQGNSA, per germline. CDR3 sequence reads: CASSPEGLKNTEAFF. CDR3 DNA sequence: TGTGCCAGCAGCCCAGAGGGTCTGAAAAACACTGAAGCTTTCTTT.

The chain couples TRBV3-1 (or the pseudogene TRBV3-2) to TRBJ1-1; D is undetermined. CDR3 size: 14 residues. Germline CDR1 and CDR2: LGHDT and YNNKEL (reference sequence). V was shortened by 1 base and J by 3 bases, with 9 bases between the two germline ends. The CDR3 DNA follows: TGTGCCAGCAGCCAAGTTTCAGGTCACACTGAAGCTTTCTTT. It is translated as CASSQVSGHTEAFF.

The chain carries TRBV6-5 and TRBJ1-2, with D possibly being TRBD1 (6 bases). Germline loops: CDR1 MNHEY, CDR2 SVGAGI. The CDR3 is 13 residues long. The V end was cut by 6 bases, the J end by 4 bases, with 12 bases between. The CDR3 nucleotides are TGTGCCAGCAGGAGACAGGCCCCCTATGGCTACACCTTC. This encodes CASRRQAPYGYTF.

A remark on this clone: Other DNA sequences in this sample translate to the same CDR3. V and J are TRBV3-1 (or the pseudogene TRBV3-2) and TRBJ2-3, with 9 bases fitting TRBD2. Germline-derived CDR1 and CDR2 are LGHDT and YNNKEL (reference sequence). V was clipped by 3 bases and J by 1 base; unmatched bases: 2. The CDR3 runs to 15 residues. The CDR3 nucleotides are TGTGCCAGCAGCCAGGGACTAGCAGGCACAGATACGCAGTATTTT. As protein: CASSQGLAGTDTQYF.

This chain connects TRBV12-3 or TRBV12-4 to TRBJ2-1, with D tentatively TRBD2 (6 bases). Deletions cut 7 bases from V and 10 bases from J, with 14 bases between. CDR3 length equals 12 residues. CDR3 coding DNA: TGTGCCAGCACCGAGCTAGCGATCGAGCAGTTCTTC. As protein: CASTELAIEQFF.

This chain connects TRBV7-2 to TRBJ2-5; 9 nucleotides match TRBD1. The CDR3 contains 15 residues. The germline gives CDR1 SGHTA, CDR2 FQGNSA. Trimming cost V 2 bases and J 5 bases; bases outside gene matches: 6. The CDR3 protein is CASSLTGGPWETQYF. The CDR3 DNA is TGTGCCAGCAGCTTAACAGGGGGCCCCTGGGAGACCCAGTACTTC.

The chain combines TRBV14 with TRBJ1-2, with 8 nucleotides matching TRBD1. This CDR3 is built from 13 residues. J was trimmed by 6 bases and V by 3 bases; bases with no gene match: 3. Germline V gives CDR1 SGHDN, CDR2 FVKESK. The CDR3 DNA reads as TGTGCCAGCAGCCAGAGACAGGGGCATGGCTACACCTTC. This sequence encodes CASSQRQGHGYTF.

This clone turned up a few times. This chain joins TRBV18 and TRBJ1-1, with D tentatively TRBD1 (6 bases). The CDR3 is made up of 17 amino acids. Germline V lookup: CDR1 KGHSH, CDR2 LQKENI. The germline V and J ends were trimmed by 5 bases and 1 base, with 20 bases remaining between them. CDR3 protein: CASSNGQSGQWNTEAFF. CDR3 DNA sequence: TGTGCCAGCTCAAACGGACAGAGTGGGCAATGGAACACTGAAGCTTTCTTT.